This paragraph reports one TCR beta chain. Its specific antigen is unknown. No much larger clone is present one base from it, and per-base qualities are unavailable. The sample is drawn from a study of siplizumab effects on memory and regulatory T cells (dated by TCRdb to the late 2010s). General notes on the study: The study looked at the effect of siplizumab, an anti-CD2 antibody, on alloreactive T-cell subsets in allogeneic mixed lymphocyte reactions made from human PBMCs.

Sorted unstimulated T cells and proliferating T cells recovered from mixed lymphocyte reactions were subjected to TCRbeta CDR3 sequencing. Fresh whole blood from 9 to 11 HLA-typed healthy donors was used to isolate PBMCs. Overall study results and their limits: Whether proliferating Tregs from siplizumab cultures actually had suppressive function was not functionally confirmed. Among mappable alloreactive CD4+ clones, the Treg-derived fraction averaged approximately 69% with siplizumab versus about 25% in control reactions. Greater diversity appeared to be present in unstimulated naive T cells than in memory T cells, and a substantial contribution to the alloresponse seemed to be made by naive cells. Because sequences below about 10^-5 frequency were poorly captured, only a minor fraction of alloreactive clones could be mapped to unstimulated subsets. The cumulative frequency of alloreactive sequences traceable to unstimulated CD4+ memory T cells was significantly reduced by siplizumab. A naive or memory phenotype could not be assigned to roughly 80-97% of proliferating CD4+ or CD8+ clones.

Libraries were built with the immunoSEQ multiplex PCR assay. Around 100,000 TCR templates per sample were assayed by the deep sequencing platform. Genomic DNA extracted from sorted T cells was used for TCRbeta CDR3 sequencing. As for the authors' bioinformatics: The R programming language was used for the clonal analysis of the TCRbeta CDR3 data. Unstimulated samples were compared with post-reaction CFSE-low samples to define alloreactive CD4+ and CD8+ clones. Regulatory or non-regulatory origin was assigned to alloreactive CD4+ clones by matching of sequences to sorted unstimulated Treg and non-Treg repertoires. The immuneACCESS repertoire file appears here via TCRdb, limited to in-frame rearrangements. These files lack a portion of the clones; in checked studies, under half of the deficit traces to unresolved V genes, and the cause of the others is not known. D and trimming come from the DNA, and the V and J calls and clone size come from that table. The sample records 80,000 to 130,000 clones, 75% to 95% of which are singletons. Just over 2.5% of the sample belongs to the ten largest clones.

The source material was CD4+ T cells sorted from blood. The receptor comes from a human donor in good health. Some clones in this sample may be carry-over from other donors' samples.

CDR3 protein: CASSTSRTSIPYTQYF. The nucleotide sequence reads TGTGCCAGCAGCACCTCCCGGACTAGCATTCCATATACGCAGTATTTT. The rearrangement joined TRBV25-1 to TRBJ2-3; the central 8 bases match TRBD2. CDR3 length: 16 amino acids, cysteine to phenylalanine. Only the CDR3 DNA stays, 48 bases, in frame from base 1. The germline V gene gives CDR1 as MGHDK and CDR2 as SYGVNS. From V the trimming removes 6 bases and from J it removes 7 bases, while the gene matches leave 15 bases of the junction unaccounted for.